Listed here are 2 T cell receptor beta chains from one sample, sequenced in a study of metastatic and nonmetastatic thyroid tumors. Until they underwent thyroid surgery, no patient had received any treatment. Using MiXCR, TCRdb reanalyzed the PCR reads. The sample yields about 19,000 clones, about a quarter seen once. Input material: blood. The source of these receptors is a male donor with papillary thyroid cancer or a benign thyroid nodule (not recorded which). Some clones in this sample may be carry-over from other donors' samples.

V and J are TRBV7-2 and TRBJ2-1; weak D call: TRBD1 (6 bases). This CDR3 has 17 amino acids. Germline V lookup: CDR1 SGHTA, CDR2 FQGNSA. V was pared by 0 bases and J by 4 bases, with 16 bases between. The chain's CDR3 is CASSLADRRWGYNEQFF. The CDR3 nucleotides read TGTGCCAGCAGCTTAGCCGACAGGCGGTGGGGGTACAATGAGCAGTTCTTC.

This chain joins TRBV4-2 and TRBJ2-6; TRBD1 matches at 8 bases. J gave up 8 bases and V 8 bases, and 17 bases lay outside the gene matches. The CDR3 extends over 17 amino acids. Germline CDR1 and CDR2: LGHNA and YNFKEQ. The CDR3 nucleotides read TGTGCCAGCCCCCAGGGACAGGCGACCCCTGGTTCCAACGTCCTGACTTTC. It yields the protein CASPQGQATPGSNVLTF.